This T cell receptor (beta chain) was found in a study of T-cell memory formation after mild COVID-19. Across the whole study: TCR clusters showed largely donor specificity. Points from the study as a whole: Clones that contracted clustered mainly in CM and EM if CD4+ and in EMRA if CD8+. CD4+ bias marked clones expanding day 15 to 37, unlike balanced contracting clones.

TCRdb re-analysed the 5' RACE reads in MiXCR, keeping a single row per CDR3 protein. This table holds 400,000 to 450,000 distinct CDR3 sequences, over 15% found once. Germline V gives CDR1 MNHEY, CDR2 SVGEGT. V lost 8 bases to trimming and J lost 13 bases, with 18 bases between them. CDR3 length: 11 residues. Comments on this clonotype: The antigen remains undetermined.

The origin of this receptor is a man younger than 35 who had mild COVID-19 (a few samples of this study predate the infection). Cell type and time point are not known. The rearrangement joins TRBV6-2 or TRBV6-3 to TRBJ2-7; D unresolved. The sequencing sample was made of PBMCs or a T cell subset sorted from them (not recorded which). The CDR3: CASPPRPRPYF. DNA of the CDR3: TGTGCCAGCCCTCCTAGGCCGAGACCCTACTTC.